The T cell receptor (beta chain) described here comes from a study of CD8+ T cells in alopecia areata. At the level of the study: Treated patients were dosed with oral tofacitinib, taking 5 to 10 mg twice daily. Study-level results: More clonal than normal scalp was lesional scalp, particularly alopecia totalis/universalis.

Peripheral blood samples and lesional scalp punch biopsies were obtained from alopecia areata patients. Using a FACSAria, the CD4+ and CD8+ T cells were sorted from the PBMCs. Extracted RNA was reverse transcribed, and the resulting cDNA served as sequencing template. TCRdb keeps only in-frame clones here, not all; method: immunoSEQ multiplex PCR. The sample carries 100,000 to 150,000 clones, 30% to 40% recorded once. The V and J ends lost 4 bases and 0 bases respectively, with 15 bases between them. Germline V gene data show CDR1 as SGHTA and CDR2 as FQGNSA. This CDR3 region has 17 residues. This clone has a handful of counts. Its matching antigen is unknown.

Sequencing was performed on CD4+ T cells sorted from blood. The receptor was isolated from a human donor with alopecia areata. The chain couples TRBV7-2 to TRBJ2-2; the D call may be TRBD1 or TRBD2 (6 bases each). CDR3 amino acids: CASSSHFGGPNTGELFF. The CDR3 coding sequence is TGTGCCAGCAGCTCACATTTTGGGGGGCCGAACACCGGGGAGCTGTTTTTT.